This is a list of T cell receptor beta chains from one sample in a study of shared clonotypes between healthy human individuals. Produced via immunoSEQ multiplex PCR; TCRdb's table is partial and in-frame only. The table records around 2.3 million clones, approximately 94% of them present only once. The sequenced sample consisted of naive CD4+ T cells sorted from blood. All receptors derive from a man younger than 35 in good health. CDR3s include the opening cysteine and the closing phenylalanine or tryptophan. The D gene is left open where the match is weak. A clone size is listed for some rows: how often the clone was seen (once, few, many), or a class if it is expanded.

J gene: TRBJ2-5
V gene: TRBV7-2
clone size: NA
D gene: TRBD2
CDR3 protein: CASSLGLAGGPTKTQYF
CDR3 DNA: TGTGCCAGCAGCTTAGGTCTAGCGGGGGGGCCAACCAAGACCCAGTACTTC

J gene: TRBJ1-4
V gene: TRBV5-4
clone size: NA
D gene: TRBD1
CDR3 protein: CASRGQGAGEKLFF
CDR3 DNA: TGTGCCAGCAGGGGACAGGGGGCAGGTGAAAAACTGTTTTTT

J gene: TRBJ1-6
V gene: TRBV5-1
clone size: NA
D gene: TRBD1
CDR3 protein: CASSHGTGGLTLHF
CDR3 DNA: TGCGCCAGCAGCCATGGGACAGGGGGCCTCACCCTCCACTTT

J gene: TRBJ2-7
V gene: TRBV20-1
clone size: NA
D gene: NA
CDR3 protein: CSASNAYEQYF
CDR3 DNA: TGCAGTGCTAGCAACGCCTACGAGCAGTACTTC

J gene: TRBJ1-2
V gene: TRBV10-3
clone size: NA
D gene: NA
CDR3 protein: CAISESTGNYGYTF
CDR3 DNA: TGTGCCATCAGTGAGTCGACAGGTAACTATGGCTACACCTTC

J gene: TRBJ1-3
V gene: TRBV5-6
clone size: once
D gene: TRBD1
CDR3 protein: CASSLTGANSGNTIYF
CDR3 DNA: TGTGCCAGCAGCTTGACAGGGGCGAACTCTGGAAACACCATATATTTT

J gene: TRBJ1-3
V gene: TRBV5-4
clone size: NA
D gene: NA
CDR3 protein: CASSGDPPGDTIYF
CDR3 DNA: TGTGCCAGCAGCGGGGACCCCCCCGGAGACACCATATATTTT

J gene: TRBJ2-3
V gene: TRBV11-3
clone size: once
D gene: NA
CDR3 protein: CASSLGGQTSTDTQYF
CDR3 DNA: TGTGCCAGCAGCCTAGGCGGCCAGACTAGCACAGATACGCAGTATTTT

J gene: TRBJ2-3
V gene: TRBV15
clone size: NA
D gene: TRBD1
CDR3 protein: CATSSYRGSWTDTQYF
CDR3 DNA: TGTGCCACCAGCAGTTACAGGGGGAGTTGGACAGATACGCAGTATTTT

J gene: TRBJ2-5
V gene: TRBV10-3
clone size: NA
D gene: TRBD1
CDR3 protein: CAIRATGPQETQYF
CDR3 DNA: TGTGCCATCAGGGCGACAGGGCCTCAAGAGACCCAGTACTTC

J gene: TRBJ2-1
V gene: TRBV7-9
clone size: NA
D gene: TRBD1
CDR3 protein: CASRRTGYNEQFF
CDR3 DNA: TGTGCCAGCAGGCGGACAGGCTACAATGAGCAGTTCTTC

J gene: TRBJ2-7
V gene: TRBV14
clone size: NA
D gene: TRBD1
CDR3 protein: CASSRDGTGSKQYF
CDR3 DNA: TGTGCCAGCAGCCGAGATGGGACAGGTTCTAAGCAGTACTTC

J gene: TRBJ2-7
V gene: TRBV6-5
clone size: NA
D gene: TRBD1
CDR3 protein: CASSLDRGSYEQYF
CDR3 DNA: TGTGCCAGCAGCTTGGACAGGGGATCGTACGAGCAGTACTTC

J gene: TRBJ2-1
V gene: TRBV10-1
clone size: NA
D gene: NA
CDR3 protein: CASSESSGEQFF
CDR3 DNA: TGCGCCAGCAGTGAGTCCAGCGGTGAGCAGTTCTTC

J gene: TRBJ1-5
V gene: TRBV5-1
clone size: once
D gene: TRBD1
CDR3 protein: CASSLEGGAGQPQHF
CDR3 DNA: TGCGCCAGCAGCTTGGAAGGGGGCGCAGGGCAGCCCCAGCATTTT

J gene: TRBJ2-1
V gene: TRBV7-6
clone size: NA
D gene: TRBD2
CDR3 protein: CASSLRTSGWETVYNEQFF
CDR3 DNA: TGTGCCAGCAGCCTCCGGACTAGCGGCTGGGAGACTGTCTACAATGAGCAGTTCTTC